This T cell receptor (beta chain) was sequenced in a study of blood T cell repertoires in COVID-19. Study as a whole: Samples taken during acute and convalescent COVID-19 were collected in the United States, Italy and Spain. PBMCs, B-cell-depleted T cells, or T cells provided the cDNA or gDNA that made up the material.

J lost 5 bases, V lost 6 bases, and 6 bases had no gene match. The CDR3 runs 14 residues. Germline CDR1 and CDR2: MDHEN and SYDVKM. In the authors' workflow: Amplification from reference gene primers served as the basis for estimated nucleated cell counts. The data were produced by immunoSEQ multiplex PCR, yet TCRdb's version contains in-frame clones alone and is incomplete. V, J and clone size reflect that table, while D and trimming were determined from the DNA. The sample records around 320,000 clones, approximately 90% being singletons. This clonotype originated in a woman aged 30 to 39 who had recovered from COVID-19. The V gene is TRBV28, the J gene TRBJ1-2; TRBD1 matches 10 bases. Material: peripheral blood. CDR3 protein: CASRETGGSYGYTF. In nucleotides, the CDR3 is TGTGCCAGCAGGGAGACAGGGGGCTCTTATGGCTACACCTTC.